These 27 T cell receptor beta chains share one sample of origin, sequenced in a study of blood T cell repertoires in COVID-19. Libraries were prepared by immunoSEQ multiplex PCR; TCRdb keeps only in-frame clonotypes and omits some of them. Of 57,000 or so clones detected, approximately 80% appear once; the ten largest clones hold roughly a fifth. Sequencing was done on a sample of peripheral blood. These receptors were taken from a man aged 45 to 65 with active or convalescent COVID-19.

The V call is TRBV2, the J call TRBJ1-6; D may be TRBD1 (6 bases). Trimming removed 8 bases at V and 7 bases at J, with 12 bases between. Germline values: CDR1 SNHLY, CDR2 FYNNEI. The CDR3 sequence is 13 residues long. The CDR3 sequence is CASHRGGNSPLHF. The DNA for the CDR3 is TGTGCCAGCCATCGCGGGGGCAATTCACCCCTCCACTTT.

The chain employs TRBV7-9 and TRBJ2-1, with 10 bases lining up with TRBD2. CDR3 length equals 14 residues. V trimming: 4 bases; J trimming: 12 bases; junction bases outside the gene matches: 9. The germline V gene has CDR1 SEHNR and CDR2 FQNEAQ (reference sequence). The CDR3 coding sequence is TGTGCCAGCAGCTCGTTAGCGGGAGGTCTCTGGCAGTTCTTC. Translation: CASSSLAGGLWQFF.

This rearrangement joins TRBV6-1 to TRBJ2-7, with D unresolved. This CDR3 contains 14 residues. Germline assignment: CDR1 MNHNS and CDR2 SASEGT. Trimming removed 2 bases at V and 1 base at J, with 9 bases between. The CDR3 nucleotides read TGTGCCAGCAGTGAATCAGCGAATTCCTACGAGCAGTACTTC. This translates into CASSESANSYEQYF.

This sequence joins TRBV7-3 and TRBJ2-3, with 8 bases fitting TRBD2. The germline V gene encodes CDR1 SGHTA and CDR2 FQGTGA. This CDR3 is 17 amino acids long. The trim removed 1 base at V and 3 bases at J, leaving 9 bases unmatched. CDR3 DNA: TGTGCCAGCAGCTTAATCGGGGGGGTAGGTTCTACAGATACGCAGTATTTT. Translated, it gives CASSLIGGVGSTDTQYF. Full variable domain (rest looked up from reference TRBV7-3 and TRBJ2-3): GAGVSQTPSNKVTEKGKYVELRCDPISGHTALYWYRQSLGQGPEFLIYFQGTGAADDSGLPNDRFFAVRPEGSVSTLKIQRTERGDSAVYLCASSLIGGVGSTDTQYFGPGTRLTVL.

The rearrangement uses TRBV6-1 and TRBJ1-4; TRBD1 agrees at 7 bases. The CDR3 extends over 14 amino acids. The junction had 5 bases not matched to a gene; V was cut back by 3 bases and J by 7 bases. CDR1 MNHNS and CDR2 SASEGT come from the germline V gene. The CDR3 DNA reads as TGTGCCAGCAGTGAGGGGACAGCCCGTGAAAAACTGTTTTTT. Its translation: CASSEGTAREKLFF.

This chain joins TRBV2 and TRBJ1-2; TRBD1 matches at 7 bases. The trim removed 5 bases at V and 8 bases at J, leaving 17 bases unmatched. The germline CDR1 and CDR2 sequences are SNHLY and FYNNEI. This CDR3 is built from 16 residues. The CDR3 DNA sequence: TGTGCCAGCAGTTGGAACAGGGGAGAACCACCCAGCGGCTACACCTTC. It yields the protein CASSWNRGEPPSGYTF.

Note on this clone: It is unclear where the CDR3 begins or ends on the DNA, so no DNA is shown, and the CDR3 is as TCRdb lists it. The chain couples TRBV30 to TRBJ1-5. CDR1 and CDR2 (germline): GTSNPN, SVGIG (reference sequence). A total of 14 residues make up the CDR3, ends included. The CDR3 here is CAWSSVRGDQPQHF.

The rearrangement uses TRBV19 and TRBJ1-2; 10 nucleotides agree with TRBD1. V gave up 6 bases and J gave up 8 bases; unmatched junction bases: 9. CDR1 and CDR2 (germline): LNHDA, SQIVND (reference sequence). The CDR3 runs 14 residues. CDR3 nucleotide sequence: TGTGCCAGTAGCCAGACAGGGGGCTCGCAGGGCTACACCTTC. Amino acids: CASSQTGGSQGYTF.

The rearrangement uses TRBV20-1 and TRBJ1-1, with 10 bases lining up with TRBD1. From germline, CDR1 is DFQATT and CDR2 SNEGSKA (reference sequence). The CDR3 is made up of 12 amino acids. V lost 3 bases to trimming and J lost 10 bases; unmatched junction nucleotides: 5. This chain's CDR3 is CSASGTGERAFF. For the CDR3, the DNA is TGCAGTGCTAGTGGGACAGGGGAACGAGCTTTCTTT.

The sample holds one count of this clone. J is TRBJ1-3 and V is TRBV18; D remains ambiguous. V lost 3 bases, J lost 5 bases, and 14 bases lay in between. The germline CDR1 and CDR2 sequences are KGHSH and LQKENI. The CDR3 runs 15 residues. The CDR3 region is CASSPQIENRNTIYF. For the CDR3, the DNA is TGTGCCAGCTCACCTCAAATCGAGAACCGAAACACCATATATTTT.

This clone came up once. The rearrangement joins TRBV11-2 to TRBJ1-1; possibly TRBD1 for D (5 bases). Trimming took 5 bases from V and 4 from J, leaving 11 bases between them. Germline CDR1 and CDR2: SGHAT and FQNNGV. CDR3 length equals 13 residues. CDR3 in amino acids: CASSPDRGTEAFF. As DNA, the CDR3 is TGTGCCAGCAGCCCCGATAGGGGCACTGAAGCTTTCTTT. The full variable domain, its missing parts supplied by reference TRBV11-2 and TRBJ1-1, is EAGVAQSPRYKIIEKRQSVAFWCNPISGHATLYWYQQILGQGPKLLIQFQNNGVVDDSQLPKDRFSAERLKGVDSTLKIQPAKLEDSAVYLCASSPDRGTEAFFGQGTRLTVV.

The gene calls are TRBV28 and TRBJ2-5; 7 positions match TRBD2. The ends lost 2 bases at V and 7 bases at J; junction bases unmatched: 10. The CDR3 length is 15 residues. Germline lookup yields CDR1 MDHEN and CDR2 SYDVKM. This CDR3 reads CASSLGGLQRGTQYF. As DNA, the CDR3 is TGTGCCAGCAGTTTAGGGGGTCTTCAGCGGGGGACCCAGTACTTC.

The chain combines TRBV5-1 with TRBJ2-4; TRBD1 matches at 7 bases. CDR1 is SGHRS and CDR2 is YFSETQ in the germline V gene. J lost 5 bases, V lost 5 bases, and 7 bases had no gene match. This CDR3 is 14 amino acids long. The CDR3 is CASRTTGWENIQYF. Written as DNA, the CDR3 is TGCGCCAGCAGAACGACAGGGTGGGAAAACATTCAGTACTTC.

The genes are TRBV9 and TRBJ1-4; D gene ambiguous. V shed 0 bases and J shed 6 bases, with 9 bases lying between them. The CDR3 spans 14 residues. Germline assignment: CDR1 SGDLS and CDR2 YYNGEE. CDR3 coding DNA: TGTGCCAGCAGCGTAGGGACTGGGGATGAAAAACTGTTTTTT. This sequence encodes CASSVGTGDEKLFF.

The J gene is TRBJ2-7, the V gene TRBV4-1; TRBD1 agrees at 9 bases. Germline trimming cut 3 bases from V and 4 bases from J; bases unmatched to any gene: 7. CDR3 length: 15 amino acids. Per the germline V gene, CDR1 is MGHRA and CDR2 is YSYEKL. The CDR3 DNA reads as TGCGCCAGCAGCCAGATCGGGACAGGGCTTTACGAGCAGTACTTC. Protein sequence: CASSQIGTGLYEQYF.

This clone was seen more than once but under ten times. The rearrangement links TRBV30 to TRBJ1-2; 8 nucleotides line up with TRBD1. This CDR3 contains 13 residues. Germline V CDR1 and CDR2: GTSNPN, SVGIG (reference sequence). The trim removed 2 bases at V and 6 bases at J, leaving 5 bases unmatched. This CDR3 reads CAWSRQGANGYTF. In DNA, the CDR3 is TGTGCCTGGAGTAGGCAGGGGGCAAATGGCTACACCTTC.

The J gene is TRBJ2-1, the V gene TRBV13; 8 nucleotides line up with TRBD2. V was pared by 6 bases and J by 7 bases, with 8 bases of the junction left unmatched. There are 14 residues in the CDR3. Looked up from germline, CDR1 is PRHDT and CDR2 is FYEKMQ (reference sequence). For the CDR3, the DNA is TGTGCCAGCAGTATTGGACTAGCCGCGAATGAGCAGTTCTTC. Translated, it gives CASSIGLAANEQFF.

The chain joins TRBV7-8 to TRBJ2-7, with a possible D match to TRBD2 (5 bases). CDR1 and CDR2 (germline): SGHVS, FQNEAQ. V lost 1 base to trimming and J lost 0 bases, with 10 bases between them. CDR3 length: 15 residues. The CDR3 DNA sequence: TGTGCCAGCAGCTTAGTCGTCGGGAACTCCTACGAGCAGTACTTC. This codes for CASSLVVGNSYEQYF.

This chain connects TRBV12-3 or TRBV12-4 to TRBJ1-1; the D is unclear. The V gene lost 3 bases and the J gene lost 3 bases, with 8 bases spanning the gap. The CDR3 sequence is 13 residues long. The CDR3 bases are TGTGCCAGCAGTTTCCGGGGATACACTGAAGCTTTCTTT. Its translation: CASSFRGYTEAFF.

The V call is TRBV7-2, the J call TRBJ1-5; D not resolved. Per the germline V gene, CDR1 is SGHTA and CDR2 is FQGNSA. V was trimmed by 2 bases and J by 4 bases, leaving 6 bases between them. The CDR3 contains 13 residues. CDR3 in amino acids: CASSLSRNQPQHF. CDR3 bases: TGTGCCAGCAGCTTAAGCAGGAATCAGCCCCAGCATTTT.

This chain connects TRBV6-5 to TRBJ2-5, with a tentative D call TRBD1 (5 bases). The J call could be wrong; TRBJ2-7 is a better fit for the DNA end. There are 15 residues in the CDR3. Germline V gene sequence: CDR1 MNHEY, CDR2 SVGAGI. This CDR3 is CASSYGGRVSYEQYF. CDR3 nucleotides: TGTGCCAGCAGTTATGGTGGCAGGGTATCCTACGAGCAGTACTTC.

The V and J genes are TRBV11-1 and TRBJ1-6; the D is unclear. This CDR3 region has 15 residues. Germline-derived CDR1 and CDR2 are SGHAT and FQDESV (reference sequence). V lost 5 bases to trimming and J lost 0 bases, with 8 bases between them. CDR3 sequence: CASSLRSSYNSPLHF. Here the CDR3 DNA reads TGTGCCAGCAGCCTAAGGAGCTCCTATAATTCACCCCTCCACTTT.

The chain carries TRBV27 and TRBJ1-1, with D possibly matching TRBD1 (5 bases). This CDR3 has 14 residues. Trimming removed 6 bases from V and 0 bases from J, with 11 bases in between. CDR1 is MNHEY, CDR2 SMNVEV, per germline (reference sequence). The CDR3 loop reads CASRIGHLNTEAFF. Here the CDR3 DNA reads TGTGCCAGCAGAATAGGACACTTGAACACTGAAGCTTTCTTT.

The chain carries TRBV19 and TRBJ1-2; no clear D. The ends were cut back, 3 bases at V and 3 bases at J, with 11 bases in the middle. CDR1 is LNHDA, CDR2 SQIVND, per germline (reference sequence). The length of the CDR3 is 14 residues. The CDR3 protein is CASSIAHTDYGYTF. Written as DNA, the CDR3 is TGTGCCAGTAGTATTGCGCACACAGACTATGGCTACACCTTC.

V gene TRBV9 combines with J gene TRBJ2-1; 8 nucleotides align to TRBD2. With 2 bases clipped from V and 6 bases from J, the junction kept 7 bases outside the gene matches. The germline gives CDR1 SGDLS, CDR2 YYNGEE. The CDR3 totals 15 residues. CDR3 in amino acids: CASSVYGLASNEQFF. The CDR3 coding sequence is TGTGCCAGCAGCGTTTACGGACTAGCCTCCAATGAGCAGTTCTTC.

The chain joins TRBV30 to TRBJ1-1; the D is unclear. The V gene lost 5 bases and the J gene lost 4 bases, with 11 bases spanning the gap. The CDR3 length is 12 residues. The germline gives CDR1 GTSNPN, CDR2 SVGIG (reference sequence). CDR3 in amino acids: CAWGPRPTEAFF. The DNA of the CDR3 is TGTGCCTGGGGCCCCAGGCCCACTGAAGCTTTCTTT.

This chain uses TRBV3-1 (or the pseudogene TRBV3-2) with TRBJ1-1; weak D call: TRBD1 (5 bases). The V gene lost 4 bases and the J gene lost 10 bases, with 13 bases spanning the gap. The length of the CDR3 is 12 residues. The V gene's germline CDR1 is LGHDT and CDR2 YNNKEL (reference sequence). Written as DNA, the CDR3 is TGTGCCAGCAGCCGGGGGGACCGGGCAGCTTTCTTT. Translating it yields CASSRGDRAAFF.